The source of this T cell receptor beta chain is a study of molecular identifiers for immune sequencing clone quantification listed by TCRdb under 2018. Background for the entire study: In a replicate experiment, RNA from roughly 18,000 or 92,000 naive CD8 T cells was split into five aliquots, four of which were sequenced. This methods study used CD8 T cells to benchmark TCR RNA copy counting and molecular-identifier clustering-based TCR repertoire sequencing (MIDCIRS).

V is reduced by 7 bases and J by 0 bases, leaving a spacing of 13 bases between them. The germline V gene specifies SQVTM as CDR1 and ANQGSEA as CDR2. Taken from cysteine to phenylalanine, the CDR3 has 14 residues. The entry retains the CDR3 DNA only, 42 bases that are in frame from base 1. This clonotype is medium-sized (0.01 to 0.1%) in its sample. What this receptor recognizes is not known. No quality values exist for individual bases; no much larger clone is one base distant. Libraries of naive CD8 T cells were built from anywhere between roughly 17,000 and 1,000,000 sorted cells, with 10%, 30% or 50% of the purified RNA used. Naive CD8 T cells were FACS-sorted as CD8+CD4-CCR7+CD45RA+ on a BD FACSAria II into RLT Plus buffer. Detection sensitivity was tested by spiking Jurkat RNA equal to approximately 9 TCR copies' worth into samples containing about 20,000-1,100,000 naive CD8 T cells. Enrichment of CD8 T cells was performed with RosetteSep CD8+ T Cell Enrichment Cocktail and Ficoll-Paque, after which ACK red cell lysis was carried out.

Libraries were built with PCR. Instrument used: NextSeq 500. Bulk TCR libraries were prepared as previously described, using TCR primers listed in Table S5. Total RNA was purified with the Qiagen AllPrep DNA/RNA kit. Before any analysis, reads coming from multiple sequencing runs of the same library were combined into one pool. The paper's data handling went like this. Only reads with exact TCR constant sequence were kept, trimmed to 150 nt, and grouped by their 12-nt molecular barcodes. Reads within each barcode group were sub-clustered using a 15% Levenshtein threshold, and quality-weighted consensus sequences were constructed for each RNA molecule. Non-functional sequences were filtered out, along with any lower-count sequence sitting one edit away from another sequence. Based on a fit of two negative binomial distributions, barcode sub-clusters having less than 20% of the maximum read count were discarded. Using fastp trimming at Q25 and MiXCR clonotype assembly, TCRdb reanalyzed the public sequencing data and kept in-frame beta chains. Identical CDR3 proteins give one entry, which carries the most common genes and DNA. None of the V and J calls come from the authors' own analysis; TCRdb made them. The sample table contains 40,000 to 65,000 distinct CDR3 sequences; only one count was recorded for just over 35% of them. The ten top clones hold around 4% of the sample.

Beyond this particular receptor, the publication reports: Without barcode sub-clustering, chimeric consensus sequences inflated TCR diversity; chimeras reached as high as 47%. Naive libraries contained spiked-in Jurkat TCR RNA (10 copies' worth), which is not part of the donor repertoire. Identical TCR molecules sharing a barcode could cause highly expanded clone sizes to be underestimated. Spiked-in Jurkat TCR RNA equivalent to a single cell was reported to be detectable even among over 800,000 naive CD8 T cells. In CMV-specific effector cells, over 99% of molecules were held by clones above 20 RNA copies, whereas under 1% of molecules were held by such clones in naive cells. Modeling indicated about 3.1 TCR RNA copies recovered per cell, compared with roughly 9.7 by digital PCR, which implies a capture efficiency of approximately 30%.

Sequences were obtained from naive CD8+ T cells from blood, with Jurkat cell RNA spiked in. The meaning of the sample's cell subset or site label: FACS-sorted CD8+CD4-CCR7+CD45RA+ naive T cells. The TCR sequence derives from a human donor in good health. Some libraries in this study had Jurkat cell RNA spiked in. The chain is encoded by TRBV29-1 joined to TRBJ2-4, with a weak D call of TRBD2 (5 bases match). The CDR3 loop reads CSAWEPVAKNIQYF. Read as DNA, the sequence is TGCAGCGCTTGGGAGCCCGTAGCCAAAAACATTCAGTACTTC. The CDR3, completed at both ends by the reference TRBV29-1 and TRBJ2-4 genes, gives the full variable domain SAVISQKPSRDICQRGTSLTIQCQVDSQVTMMFWYRQQPGQSLTLIATANQGSEATYESGFVIDKFPISRPNLTFSTLTVSNMSPEDSSIYLCSAWEPVAKNIQYFGAGTRLSVL.